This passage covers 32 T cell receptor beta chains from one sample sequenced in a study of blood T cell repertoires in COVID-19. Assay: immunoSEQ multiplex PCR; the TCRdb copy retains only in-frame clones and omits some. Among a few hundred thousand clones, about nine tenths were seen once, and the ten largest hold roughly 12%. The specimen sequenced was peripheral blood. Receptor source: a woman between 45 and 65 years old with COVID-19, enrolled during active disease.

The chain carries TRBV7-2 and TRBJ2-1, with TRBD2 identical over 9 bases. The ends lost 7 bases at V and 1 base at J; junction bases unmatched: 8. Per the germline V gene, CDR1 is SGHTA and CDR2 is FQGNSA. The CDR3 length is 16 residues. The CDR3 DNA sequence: TGTGCCAGCATGCGGAGCGGGGGGATGTCCTACAATGAGCAGTTCTTC. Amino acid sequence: CASMRSGGMSYNEQFF.

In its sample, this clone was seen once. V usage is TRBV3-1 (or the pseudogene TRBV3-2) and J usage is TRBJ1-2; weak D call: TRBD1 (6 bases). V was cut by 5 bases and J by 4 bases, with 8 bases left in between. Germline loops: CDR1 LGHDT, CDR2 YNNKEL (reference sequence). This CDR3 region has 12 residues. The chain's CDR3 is CASSVQGYGYTF. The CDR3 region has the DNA TGTGCCAGCAGCGTACAGGGCTATGGCTACACCTTC.

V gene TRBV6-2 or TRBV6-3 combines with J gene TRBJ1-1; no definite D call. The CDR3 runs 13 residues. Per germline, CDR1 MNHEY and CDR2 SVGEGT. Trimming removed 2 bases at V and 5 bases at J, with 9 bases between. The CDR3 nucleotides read TGTGCCAGCAGTTACAGACATGTGACTGAAGCTTTCTTT. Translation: CASSYRHVTEAFF.

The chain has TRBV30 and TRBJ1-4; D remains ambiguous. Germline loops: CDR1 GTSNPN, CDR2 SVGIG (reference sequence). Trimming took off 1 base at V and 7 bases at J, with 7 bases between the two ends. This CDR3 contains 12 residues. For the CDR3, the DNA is TGTGCCTGGAGTGATCCGGGTGAAAAACTGTTTTTT. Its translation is CAWSDPGEKLFF.

DNA of the CDR3: TGTGCCAGCAGCTTATCGGCGGGGGGGACCCAGTACTTC. This translates into CASSLSAGGTQYF. The V and J genes are TRBV7-3 and TRBJ2-5; 8 bases map to TRBD2. J lost 7 bases, V lost 2 bases, and 3 bases had no gene match. CDR3 size: 13 residues. CDR1 is SGHTA, CDR2 FQGTGA, per germline.

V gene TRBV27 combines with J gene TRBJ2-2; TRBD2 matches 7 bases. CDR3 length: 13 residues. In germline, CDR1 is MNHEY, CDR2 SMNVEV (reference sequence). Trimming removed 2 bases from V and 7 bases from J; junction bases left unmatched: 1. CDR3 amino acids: CASSLVAGGELFF. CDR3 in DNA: TGTGCCAGCAGTTTAGTAGCGGGCGGGGAGCTGTTTTTT.

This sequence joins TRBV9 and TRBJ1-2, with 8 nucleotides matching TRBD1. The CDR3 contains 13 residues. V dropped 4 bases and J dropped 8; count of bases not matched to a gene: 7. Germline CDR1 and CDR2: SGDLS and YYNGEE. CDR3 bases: TGTGCCAGCAGCTTCCAGGGGGCGGGGGGCTACACCTTC. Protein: CASSFQGAGGYTF.

The CDR3 is CASSFTRIRRDSPLHF. Written as DNA, the CDR3 is TGTGCCAGCAGTTTTACACGGATAAGACGGGATTCACCCCTCCACTTT. This chain connects TRBV6-6 to TRBJ1-6; D uncertain. The CDR3 is made up of 16 amino acids. Looked up from germline, CDR1 is MNHNY and CDR2 is SVGAGI (reference sequence). The V gene lost 4 bases and the J gene lost 8 bases, with 18 bases spanning the gap.

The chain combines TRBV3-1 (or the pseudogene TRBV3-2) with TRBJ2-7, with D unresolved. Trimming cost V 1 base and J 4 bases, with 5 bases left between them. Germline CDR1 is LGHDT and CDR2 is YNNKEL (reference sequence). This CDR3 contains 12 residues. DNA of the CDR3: TGTGCCAGCAGCCAAGTCAGTTACGAGCAGTACTTC. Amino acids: CASSQVSYEQYF.

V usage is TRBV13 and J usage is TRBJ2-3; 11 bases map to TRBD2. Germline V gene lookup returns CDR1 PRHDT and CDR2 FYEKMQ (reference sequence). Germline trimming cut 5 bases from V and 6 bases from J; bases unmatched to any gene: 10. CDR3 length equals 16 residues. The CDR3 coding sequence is TGTGCCAGCAGCCCCGTACTAGCGGGGGCACATGATACGCAGTATTTT. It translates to CASSPVLAGAHDTQYF.

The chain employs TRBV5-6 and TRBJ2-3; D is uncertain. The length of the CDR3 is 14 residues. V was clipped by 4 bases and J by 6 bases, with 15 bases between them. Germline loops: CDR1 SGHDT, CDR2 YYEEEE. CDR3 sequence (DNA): TGTGCCAGCAGCCCGGAAAGCGTTCGGGATACGCAGTATTTT. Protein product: CASSPESVRDTQYF. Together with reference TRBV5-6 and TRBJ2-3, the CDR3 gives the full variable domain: DAGVTQSPTHLIKTRGQQVTLRCSPKSGHDTVSWYQQALGQGPQFIFQYYEEEERQRGNFPDRFSGHQFPNYSSELNVNALLLGDSALYLCASSPESVRDTQYFGPGTRLTVL.

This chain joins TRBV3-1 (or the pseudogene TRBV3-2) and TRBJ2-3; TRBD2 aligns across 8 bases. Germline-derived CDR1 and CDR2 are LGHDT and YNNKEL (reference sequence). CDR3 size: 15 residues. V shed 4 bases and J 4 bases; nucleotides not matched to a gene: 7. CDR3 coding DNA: TGTGCCAGCAGCCCGGCGGGACTAGGGGCAGATACGCAGTATTTT. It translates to CASSPAGLGADTQYF.

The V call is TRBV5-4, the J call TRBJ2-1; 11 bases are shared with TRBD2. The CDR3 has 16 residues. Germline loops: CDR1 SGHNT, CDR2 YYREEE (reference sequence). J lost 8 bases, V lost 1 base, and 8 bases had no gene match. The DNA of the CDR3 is TGTGCCAGCAGCTTGATAGCGGGGGGGTTGGGCGATGAGCAGTTCTTC. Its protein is CASSLIAGGLGDEQFF.

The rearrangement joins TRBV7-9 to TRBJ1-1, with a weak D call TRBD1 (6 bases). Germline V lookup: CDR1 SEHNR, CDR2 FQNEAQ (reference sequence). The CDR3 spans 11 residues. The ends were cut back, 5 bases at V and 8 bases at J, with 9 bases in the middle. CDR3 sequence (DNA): TGTGCCAGCAGCGCAGGACAGGAAGCTTTCTTT. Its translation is CASSAGQEAFF.

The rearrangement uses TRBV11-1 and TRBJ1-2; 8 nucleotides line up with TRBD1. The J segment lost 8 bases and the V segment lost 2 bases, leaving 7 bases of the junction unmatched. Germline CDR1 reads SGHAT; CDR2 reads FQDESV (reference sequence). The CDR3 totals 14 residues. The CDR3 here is CASSLTGTGGGYTF. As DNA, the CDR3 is TGTGCCAGCAGCTTAACCGGGACAGGTGGAGGCTACACCTTC.

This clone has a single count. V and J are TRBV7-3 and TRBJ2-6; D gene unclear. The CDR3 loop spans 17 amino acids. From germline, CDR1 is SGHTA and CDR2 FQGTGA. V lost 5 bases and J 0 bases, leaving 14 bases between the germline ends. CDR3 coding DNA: TGTGCCAGCAGCCTAGATCCGTTAAGCTCTGGGGCCAACGTCCTGACTTTC. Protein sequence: CASSLDPLSSGANVLTF.

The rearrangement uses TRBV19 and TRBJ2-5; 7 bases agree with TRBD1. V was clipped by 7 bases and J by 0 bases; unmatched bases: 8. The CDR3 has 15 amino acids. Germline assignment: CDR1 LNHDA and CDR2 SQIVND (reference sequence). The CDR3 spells CASNVAGGYQETQYF. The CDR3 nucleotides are TGTGCCAGTAATGTGGCAGGGGGATACCAAGAGACCCAGTACTTC.

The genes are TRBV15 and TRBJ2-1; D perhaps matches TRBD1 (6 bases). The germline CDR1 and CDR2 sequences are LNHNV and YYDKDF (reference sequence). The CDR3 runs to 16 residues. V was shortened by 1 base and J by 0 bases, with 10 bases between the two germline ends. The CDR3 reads CATSRGDRSSYNEQFF. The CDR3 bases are TGTGCCACCAGCAGAGGAGACAGGAGCTCCTACAATGAGCAGTTCTTC. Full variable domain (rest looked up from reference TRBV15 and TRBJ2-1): DAMVIQNPRYQVTQFGKPVTLSCSQTLNHNVMYWYQQKSSQAPKLLFHYYDKDFNNEADTPDNFQSRRPNTSFCFLDIRSPGLGDTAMYLCATSRGDRSSYNEQFFGPGTRLTVL.

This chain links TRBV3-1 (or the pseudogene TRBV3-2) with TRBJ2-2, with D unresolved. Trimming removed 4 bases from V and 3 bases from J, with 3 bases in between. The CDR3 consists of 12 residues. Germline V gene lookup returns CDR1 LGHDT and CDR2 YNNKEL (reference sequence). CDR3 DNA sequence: TGTGCCAGCAGCCCATACACCGGGGAGCTGTTTTTT. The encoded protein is CASSPYTGELFF.

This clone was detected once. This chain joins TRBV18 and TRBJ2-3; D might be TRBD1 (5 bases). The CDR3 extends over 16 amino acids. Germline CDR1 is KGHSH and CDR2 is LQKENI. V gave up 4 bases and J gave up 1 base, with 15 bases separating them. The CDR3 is CASSLQGVVGTDTQYF. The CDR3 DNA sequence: TGTGCCAGCTCACTGCAGGGCGTAGTCGGCACAGATACGCAGTATTTT.

CDR3 amino acids: CASSTGAGQPQHF. In DNA, the CDR3 is TGTGCCTCTTCCACAGGGGCGGGTCAGCCCCAGCATTTT. The chain is built from TRBV30 and TRBJ1-5; 7 positions agree with TRBD1. Looked up from germline, CDR1 is GTSNPN and CDR2 is SVGIG (reference sequence). The J segment lost 6 bases and the V segment lost 7 bases, leaving 9 bases of the junction unmatched. This CDR3 has 13 residues.

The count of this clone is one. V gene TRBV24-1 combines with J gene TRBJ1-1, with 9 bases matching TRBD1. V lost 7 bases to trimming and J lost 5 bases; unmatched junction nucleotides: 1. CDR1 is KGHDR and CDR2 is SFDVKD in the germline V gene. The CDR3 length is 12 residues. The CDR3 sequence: CATRDRGTEAFF. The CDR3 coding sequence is TGTGCCACCAGGGACAGGGGAACTGAAGCTTTCTTT.

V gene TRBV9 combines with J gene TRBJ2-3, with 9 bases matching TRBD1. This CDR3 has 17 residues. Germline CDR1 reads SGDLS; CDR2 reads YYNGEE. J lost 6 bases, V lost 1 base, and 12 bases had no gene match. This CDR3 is CASSVRPGTGNGDTQYF. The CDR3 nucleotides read TGTGCCAGCAGCGTACGTCCCGGGACAGGGAATGGGGATACGCAGTATTTT.

This CDR3 reads CATSDATGPNQPQHF. CDR3 DNA sequence: TGTGCCACCAGTGACGCGACAGGTCCTAATCAGCCCCAGCATTTT. The chain has TRBV24-1 and TRBJ1-5; a possible D gene is TRBD1 (6 bases). Germline lookup yields CDR1 KGHDR and CDR2 SFDVKD. This CDR3 contains 15 residues. V lost 4 bases and J 4 bases, leaving 13 bases between the germline ends.

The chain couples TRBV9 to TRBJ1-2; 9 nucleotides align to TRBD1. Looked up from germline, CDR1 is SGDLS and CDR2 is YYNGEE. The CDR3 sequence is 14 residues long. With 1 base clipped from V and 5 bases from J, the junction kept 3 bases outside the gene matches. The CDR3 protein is CASSVTGTGYGYTF. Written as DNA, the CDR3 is TGTGCCAGCAGCGTAACCGGGACAGGGTATGGCTACACCTTC.

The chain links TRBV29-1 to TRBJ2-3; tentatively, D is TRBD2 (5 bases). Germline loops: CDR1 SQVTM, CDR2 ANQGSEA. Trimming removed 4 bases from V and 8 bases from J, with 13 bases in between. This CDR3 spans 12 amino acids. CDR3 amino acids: CSVGTRGTTQYF. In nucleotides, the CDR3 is TGCAGCGTTGGGACCCGGGGTACTACGCAGTATTTT.

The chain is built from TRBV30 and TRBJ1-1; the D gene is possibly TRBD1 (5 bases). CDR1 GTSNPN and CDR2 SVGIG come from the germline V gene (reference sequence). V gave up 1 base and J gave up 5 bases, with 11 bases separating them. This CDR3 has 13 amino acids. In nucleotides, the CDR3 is TGTGCCTGGAGTGGGGGGGTTACGACTGAAGCTTTCTTT. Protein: CAWSGGVTTEAFF.

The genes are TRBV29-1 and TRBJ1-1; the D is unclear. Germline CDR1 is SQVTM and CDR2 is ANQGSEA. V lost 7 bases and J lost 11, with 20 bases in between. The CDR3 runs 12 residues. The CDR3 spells CSAPLKGEEAFF. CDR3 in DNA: TGCAGCGCACCTCTCAAAGGAGAGGAGGCTTTCTTT. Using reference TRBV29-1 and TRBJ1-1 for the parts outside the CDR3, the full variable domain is SAVISQKPSRDICQRGTSLTIQCQVDSQVTMMFWYRQQPGQSLTLIATANQGSEATYESGFVIDKFPISRPNLTFSTLTVSNMSPEDSSIYLCSAPLKGEEAFFGQGTRLTVV.

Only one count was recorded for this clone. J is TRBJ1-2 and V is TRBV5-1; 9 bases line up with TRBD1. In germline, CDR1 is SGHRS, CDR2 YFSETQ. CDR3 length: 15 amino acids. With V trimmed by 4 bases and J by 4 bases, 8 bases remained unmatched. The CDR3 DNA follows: TGCGCCAGCAGCCCCTTGGGACAGGGTTCCTATGGCTACACCTTC. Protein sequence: CASSPLGQGSYGYTF.

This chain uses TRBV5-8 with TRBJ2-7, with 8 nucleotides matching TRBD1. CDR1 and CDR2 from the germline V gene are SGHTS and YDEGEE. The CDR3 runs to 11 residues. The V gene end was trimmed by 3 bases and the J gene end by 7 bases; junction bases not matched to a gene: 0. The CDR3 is CASSWTGEQYF. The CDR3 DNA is TGTGCCAGCAGCTGGACAGGGGAGCAGTACTTC.

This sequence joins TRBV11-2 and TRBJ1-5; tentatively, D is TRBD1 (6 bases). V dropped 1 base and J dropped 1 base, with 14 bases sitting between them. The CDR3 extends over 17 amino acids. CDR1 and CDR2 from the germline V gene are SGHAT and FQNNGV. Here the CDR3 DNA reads TGTGCCAGCAGCTTAGCGGGGGGGGCTCGGAGCAATCAGCCCCAGCATTTT. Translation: CASSLAGGARSNQPQHF.

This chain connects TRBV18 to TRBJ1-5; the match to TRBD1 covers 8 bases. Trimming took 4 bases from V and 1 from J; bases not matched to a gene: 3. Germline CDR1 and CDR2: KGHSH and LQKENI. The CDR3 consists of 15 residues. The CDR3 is CASSLRTGSNQPQHF. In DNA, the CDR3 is TGTGCCAGCTCACTACGGACAGGGAGCAATCAGCCCCAGCATTTT. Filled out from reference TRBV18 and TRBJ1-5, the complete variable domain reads NAGVMQNPRHLVRRRGQEARLRCSPMKGHSHVYWYRQLPEEGLKFMVYLQKENIIDESGMPKERFSAEFPKEGPSILRIQQVVRGDSAAYFCASSLRTGSNQPQHFGDGTRLSIL.